The 11 T cell receptor beta chains given below trace back to one sample, sequenced in a study of blood T cell repertoires in COVID-19. Here immunoSEQ multiplex PCR was the method, and the copy in TCRdb shows in-frame clones only, minus some. The sample yields under 400,000 clones, 88% seen once. The sample consisted of PBMCs or T cells enriched from blood (not recorded which). The receptors were sampled from a woman in her thirties who had been exposed to COVID-19.

V gene TRBV3-1 (or the pseudogene TRBV3-2) combines with J gene TRBJ1-5, with D maybe TRBD1 (5 bases). This CDR3 spans 15 amino acids. Germline V gene sequence: CDR1 LGHDT, CDR2 YNNKEL (reference sequence). Deletions cut 1 base from V and 6 bases from J, with 13 bases between. CDR3 nucleotide sequence: TGTGCCAGCAGCCAAGGACGGGCTCAGGGTCAGCCCCAGCATTTT. It specifies CASSQGRAQGQPQHF.

The chain couples TRBV20-1 to TRBJ2-3; no firm D call. Looked up from germline, CDR1 is DFQATT and CDR2 is SNEGSKA (reference sequence). V lost 5 bases to trimming and J lost 6 bases, with 9 bases between them. CDR3 length: 11 amino acids. CDR3 amino acids: CSALPGDTQYF. CDR3 coding DNA: TGCAGTGCTCTCCCCGGGGATACGCAGTATTTT.

This rearrangement joins TRBV6-1 to TRBJ2-3, with 12 bases fitting TRBD2. Germline V lookup: CDR1 MNHNS, CDR2 SASEGT. This CDR3 has 16 amino acids. The J segment lost 4 bases and the V segment lost 4 bases, leaving 6 bases of the junction unmatched. The CDR3 DNA sequence: TGTGCCAGCAGTGGGGGGACTAGCGGGCGGGCAGATACGCAGTATTTT. Its translation is CASSGGTSGRADTQYF.

This chain connects TRBV27 to TRBJ2-7; 10 bases match TRBD2. The CDR3 is 18 residues long. V lost 5 bases, J lost 2 bases, and 15 bases stayed unmatched. Looked up from germline, CDR1 is MNHEY and CDR2 is SMNVEV (reference sequence). CDR3 bases: TGTGCCAGCAGTCGTCAGGGGGCTTTGAGCGGGAGGGCCTACGAGCAGTACTTC. It is translated as CASSRQGALSGRAYEQYF.

The chain is built from TRBV5-4 and TRBJ1-2; 9 nucleotides match TRBD1. V shed 0 bases, J shed 0 bases, and the junction held 3 bases outside the gene matches. The CDR3 runs 16 residues. Germline V gene lookup returns CDR1 SGHNT and CDR2 YYREEE (reference sequence). DNA for the CDR3: TGTGCCAGCAGCTTGGGGGGGACAGGGCCTAACTATGGCTACACCTTC. Translating gives CASSLGGTGPNYGYTF.

The chain carries TRBV29-1 and TRBJ1-2; D not resolved. The CDR3 is 14 residues long. Trimming left V 3 bases short and J 8 bases short, with 19 bases between. CDR1 is SQVTM, CDR2 ANQGSEA, per germline. The CDR3 bases are TGCAGCGTTGATCCGAGAACAGACCCTCGAGGCTACACCTTC. Its translation is CSVDPRTDPRGYTF.

The chain links TRBV5-1 to TRBJ1-6; 11 positions match TRBD1. CDR1 is SGHRS, CDR2 YFSETQ, per germline. CDR3 length: 16 amino acids. V trimming: 4 bases; J trimming: 9 bases; junction bases outside the gene matches: 9. CDR3 nucleotides: TGCGCCAGCAGCGAGCGATCCGGGACAGGGGGTTCACCCCTCCACTTT. Translation gives CASSERSGTGGSPLHF.

V is TRBV29-1 and J is TRBJ2-1; D may be TRBD2 (6 bases). The CDR3 length is 13 residues. The V gene lost 6 bases and the J gene lost 5 bases, with 14 bases spanning the gap. Looked up from germline, CDR1 is SQVTM and CDR2 is ANQGSEA. The CDR3 DNA is TGCAGCGTGGACGGGACTCTAAACAATGAGCAGTTCTTC. This translates into CSVDGTLNNEQFF.

The V and J genes are TRBV5-1 and TRBJ1-4, with 10 bases aligning to TRBD1. Germline CDR1 and CDR2: SGHRS and YFSETQ. With 3 bases clipped from V and 14 bases from J, the junction kept 10 bases outside the gene matches. This CDR3 region has 14 residues. The CDR3 loop is CASSWGTGARTLFF. CDR3 nucleotides: TGCGCCAGCAGCTGGGGGACAGGGGCTCGAACTCTGTTTTTT.

The chain links TRBV3-1 (or the pseudogene TRBV3-2) to TRBJ1-1; D might be TRBD1 (6 bases). Germline CDR1 reads LGHDT; CDR2 reads YNNKEL (reference sequence). This CDR3 comprises 14 residues. Trimming stripped 3 bases from V and 4 bases from J, with 12 bases between. The DNA of the CDR3 is TGTGCCAGCAGCCAGAACCAGGGGAGCACTGAAGCTTTCTTT. Protein sequence: CASSQNQGSTEAFF.

V is TRBV28 and J is TRBJ1-5, with TRBD1 identical over 8 bases. Germline values: CDR1 MDHEN, CDR2 SYDVKM. This CDR3 has 14 amino acids. J gave up 9 bases and V 3 bases, and 7 bases lay outside the gene matches. The CDR3 region is CASSFGQGGRPQHF. The CDR3 DNA follows: TGTGCCAGCAGTTTTGGACAGGGAGGGAGGCCCCAGCATTTT.